This T cell receptor (beta chain) was captured in a study of neoadjuvant anti-PD-1 for oral cavity cancer. Time point here: after neoadjuvant nivolumab, at surgical resection. Cohort: HPV-negative, locally advanced oral cavity squamous cell carcinoma patients. Survey sequencing of tumors mostly used 4.8 ug DNA, two replicates. Produced via immunoSEQ multiplex PCR; TCRdb's table is partial and in-frame only. The sample has some 22,000 clones, about 27% seen once. Germline CDR1 SGHNT, CDR2 YYREEE (reference sequence). J gave up 1 base and V 5 bases, and 8 bases lay outside the gene matches. The CDR3 contains 16 residues. A few counts support this clone.

The chain has TRBV5-4 and TRBJ2-2; 7 nucleotides match TRBD1. The TCR was taken from a person between 40 and 85 years old with oral cavity squamous cell carcinoma. This material consisted of tumor tissue, taken after nivolumab (anti-PD-1) treatment. In nucleotides, the CDR3 is TGTGCCAGCAGGGAAATGACAGGGAGGAACACCGGGGAGCTGTTTTTT. As protein: CASREMTGRNTGELFF.